This T cell receptor (beta chain) stems from a study of shared clonotypes between healthy human individuals (dated by TCRdb to the early 2020s). About the full investigation: Three men and a couple of women, aged 18 to 49 years, made up the cohort. Each donor's leukapheresis produced roughly between about 0.9 and 9.5 billion PBMCs. To increase sequencing depth and limit assay-specific biases, TCR repertoire library preparation and sequencing were carried out by different laboratories using diverse techniques. For each donor, CD4 naive and CD4 memory were each given three plates, CD8 naive was given two plates, and CD8 memory was given one plate. The study deeply sequenced blood TCR repertoires of about 5 healthy adults to estimate repertoire size and the extent of clonotype sharing between individuals. Broader findings and caveats from the paper: Even with the large sequencing depth, rarefaction of the sorted-subset datasets indicated that sequencing was incomplete. Naive subsets generally had larger estimated clonotype richness than memory subsets. Based on pairwise subsampling, the degree of clonotype sharing among donors was expected to be affected by sequencing depth. Approximately 5% of naive CD4, 3.5% of naive CD8, roughly 2.5% of memory CD4, and about 0.4% of memory CD8 clonotypes were shared across a few donors. The small number of donors limited the genetic and exposure-history diversity represented. Compared with non-shared clonotypes, clonotypes shared by all four sorted-subset donors had higher generation probabilities. Sampling was restricted to blood, and TCR repertoires in tissues likely differ from the TCR repertoires found in blood.

The donors were healthy, HIV-negative adults who had no recently reported acute infections or vaccinations. Every donor was a Caucasian adult living in Nashville, Tennessee, USA. CD4+ T cells were enriched through magnetic negative selection, after which naive cells were positively selected on CD45RA and the remaining negative fraction served as the memory subset. Blood was obtained by leukapheresis, after which PBMCs were separated by Ficoll-Histopaque density gradient centrifugation and cryopreserved in liquid nitrogen vapor phase. Analytical flow cytometry was used to check the purity and quantity of each magnetically sorted T cell population. Genomic DNA was isolated from each sorted fraction and quantified by UV absorbance on a Nanodrop 2000c. V is cut by 1 base and J by 2 bases, and the space between the germline ends is 12 bases. The CDR3 numbers 15 residues from cysteine through phenylalanine. Of the read, only the CDR3 DNA is kept; its 45 bases are in frame from base 1. CDR1 and CDR2, looked up from the germline V gene, are SGHRS and YFSETQ.

On this clone: Which antigen it targets is not known. No base qualities exist here, and no much larger clone lies one base off it.

Using the deep immunoSEQ assay, multiplex PCR amplified TCR CDR3 regions from genomic DNA. Extracted genomic DNA from each cell subset was spread evenly across all wells of several immunoSEQ 96-well plates, with each plate serving as a replicate. For sorted subsets, each replicate PCR was loaded with 200 to 250 ng genomic DNA, equivalent to about 33,000 T cell genomes. Purified libraries were quantified with a Qubit 3.0 fluorometer, sized on a Bioanalyzer 2100, and re-quantified with the KAPA Library Quantification kit. Each immunoSEQ 96-well plate was sequenced on its own single-read 150-cycle Illumina NextSeq 550 flow cell. In the original analysis: Because only junctional sequences without quality scores were contained in the immunoSEQ output, filtering matching that applied to full-length reads could not be performed. Sequences were annotated with PyIR, a Python wrapper for IgBLAST v1.9, and V/J genes and CDR3 were assigned using IMGT germline references. Reads with weak V/J assignments (E-value above 1e-6), missing CDR3, stop codons, out-of-frame junctions, or ambiguous translated residues were removed. A V3J clonotype was defined by an identical inferred V gene, J gene, and CDR3 amino acid sequence. Percentage overlap between repertoires was computed as shared unique clonotypes divided by the size of the smaller repertoire. RTK rarefaction, the Chao1 estimator, and Recon v2.1 estimates of unobserved clonotypes were used to assess repertoire richness. Generation probabilities for all TCRbeta clonotypes obtained by the gDNA method from four donors were computed using OLGA. The table comes from immuneACCESS by way of TCRdb, which keeps in-frame sequences with V and J called. Part of the clones is missing from these tables; in studies checked, under half for an unresolved V gene and the rest for unknown reasons. The D gene and trimming were derived from the DNA, and the V and J assignments and clone size from that table. In all, the sample holds under 2.5 million clones, and 85% to 95% of those were seen once. The ten largest account for 0.3% to 0.45% of the sample.

What was sequenced was naive CD4+ T cells from PBMCs. The cell subset or site label corresponds to: CD45RA+ positively selected. This chain joins TRBV5-1 to TRBJ2-5; possibly the D gene is TRBD1, per 5 matching bases. This receptor was taken from a man younger than 35 in good health. Some clones in this sample may be carry-over from other donors' samples. The DNA sequence is TGCGCCAGCAGCTTGATTCGGACATCTCAAGAGACCCAGTACTTC. This translates into CASSLIRTSQETQYF.